This T cell receptor beta chain appears in the sequencing data of a study of tumor and adjacent non-tumor tissue in lung cancer. Study as a whole: Aged about 31 to 80 years, patients included nine to eleven men and roughly five women with stage I to III disease.

The CDR3 is 12 amino acids. Germline CDR1 and CDR2: SGDLS and YYNGEE. Trimming shortened V by 3 bases and J by 12 bases, and 12 bases separated the two germline ends. Three rounds of nested PCR, following a modified ARM-PCR protocol, produced the TCRbeta library. MiXCR, run by TCRdb on the multiplex PCR reads, gives a single entry per CDR3 protein. The sample contains about 120,000 distinct CDR3 sequences, 84% of which appear only once. RNA was extracted from bulk tissue without any cell sorting. Donors were chemotherapy-naive, newly diagnosed lung cancer surgical patients in China, August–late 2014. General observations from the study: In normal lung, the top 100 clones were significantly more dominant than in tumor.

This clonotype was seen just once. Antigen: not known. The chain carries TRBV9 and TRBJ2-2; D gene uncertain. Sequencing input: lung tumor tissue. The TCR originated in a man in his sixties or seventies with non-small cell lung cancer. CDR3 nucleotides: TGTGCCAGCAGCGCAATCCTGGGGAAGCTGTTTTTT. As protein: CASSAILGKLFF. Using reference TRBV9 and TRBJ2-2 for the parts outside the CDR3, the full variable domain is DSGVTQTPKHLITATGQRVTLRCSPRSGDLSVYWYQQSLDQGLQFLIQYYNGEERAKGNILERFSAQQFPDLHSELNLSSLELGDSALYFCASSAILGKLFFGEGSRLTVL.